Each of the 17 T cell receptor beta chains below was sequenced from the same sample in a study of blood T cell repertoires in COVID-19. The data were produced by immunoSEQ multiplex PCR, yet TCRdb's version contains in-frame clones alone and is incomplete. The data show nearly 300,000 clones, nearly 90% seen once. The sequenced sample was PBMCs or T cells enriched from blood (not recorded which). These receptor sequences come from a woman aged 45 to 65 who had been exposed to COVID-19.

This clone was seen just once. The chain employs TRBV5-1 and TRBJ1-6; 11 bases map to TRBD1. CDR3 length: 15 amino acids. Germline CDR1 and CDR2: SGHRS and YFSETQ. J was trimmed by 10 bases and V by 4 bases; bases with no gene match: 7. The CDR3 reads CASSNYGTGGSPLHF. As DNA, the CDR3 is TGCGCCAGCAGCAATTACGGGACAGGGGGATCACCCCTCCACTTT.

The rearrangement uses TRBV7-2 and TRBJ2-5; 7 bases align to TRBD2. The CDR3 consists of 17 residues. The germline V gene has CDR1 SGHTA and CDR2 FQGNSA. The ends lost 2 bases at V and 1 base at J; junction bases unmatched: 10. CDR3 protein: CASSLFGGGTLQETQYF. In DNA form, the CDR3 reads TGTGCCAGCAGCTTATTTGGCGGGGGTACACTCCAAGAGACCCAGTACTTC. Filled out from reference TRBV7-2 and TRBJ2-5, the complete variable domain reads GAGVSQSPSNKVTEKGKDVELRCDPISGHTALYWYRQSLGQGLEFLIYFQGNSAPDKSGLPSDRFSAERTGGSVSTLTIQRTQQEDSAVYLCASSLFGGGTLQETQYFGPGTRLLVL.

The rearrangement uses TRBV19 and TRBJ2-7, with D maybe TRBD1 (6 bases). V lost 3 bases, J lost 2 bases, and 11 bases lay in between. This CDR3 is 14 amino acids long. Germline V gene sequence: CDR1 LNHDA, CDR2 SQIVND (reference sequence). The CDR3 DNA sequence: TGTGCCAGTAGTATTGAACAGGGAGCCTACGAGCAGTACTTC. Translated, it gives CASSIEQGAYEQYF.

This chain joins TRBV28 and TRBJ1-2; the match to TRBD1 covers 8 bases. The length of the CDR3 is 16 residues. J was trimmed by 4 bases and V by 4 bases; bases with no gene match: 11. CDR1 and CDR2 from the germline V gene are MDHEN and SYDVKM. CDR3 in DNA: TGTGCCAGCAGTTCGGCGTTTGGGGACAGGTTCTATGGCTACACCTTC. Its translation: CASSSAFGDRFYGYTF.

The chain carries TRBV30 and TRBJ1-6; a possible D gene is TRBD1 (6 bases). Deletions cut 1 base from V and 13 bases from J, with 14 bases between. There are 13 residues in the CDR3. CDR1 and CDR2 (germline): GTSNPN, SVGIG (reference sequence). The DNA for the CDR3 is TGTGCCTGGAGTGGCAGGGGCACGTCGCCCCTCCACTTT. As protein: CAWSGRGTSPLHF.

V gene TRBV4-1 combines with J gene TRBJ2-1; 12 bases fit TRBD2. The CDR3 is 18 amino acids. V lost 1 base to trimming and J lost 2 bases; unmatched junction nucleotides: 6. Germline CDR1 reads MGHRA; CDR2 reads YSYEKL. The CDR3 sequence: CASSQARTSGTTYNEQFF. In DNA, the CDR3 is TGCGCCAGCAGCCAAGCCAGGACTAGCGGGACTACCTACAATGAGCAGTTCTTC.

This chain uses TRBV2 with TRBJ1-5, with D possibly TRBD1 on 6 matching bases. CDR1 is SNHLY, CDR2 FYNNEI, per germline. The CDR3 runs 13 residues. Trimming removed 4 bases from V and 7 bases from J, with 11 bases in between. Written as DNA, the CDR3 is TGTGCCAGCAGTGGACAGGCCGGGCAGCCCCAGCATTTT. Translating gives CASSGQAGQPQHF.

V is TRBV19 and J is TRBJ1-2; TRBD1 agrees at 9 bases. The CDR3 has 15 residues. CDR1 and CDR2 (germline): LNHDA, SQIVND (reference sequence). After removal of 5 bases from V and 4 bases from J, the junction contained 8 bases not matched to a gene. CDR3 DNA: TGTGCCAGTAGTGGCACAGGGGGCATTGGCTATGGCTACACCTTC. Translated, it gives CASSGTGGIGYGYTF.

This chain joins TRBV3-1 (or the pseudogene TRBV3-2) and TRBJ2-1, with 8 bases aligning to TRBD2. V trimming: 1 base; J trimming: 7 bases; junction bases outside the gene matches: 9. From germline, CDR1 is LGHDT and CDR2 YNNKEL (reference sequence). The CDR3 length is 16 residues. The CDR3 is CASSQVLAGGRNEQFF. CDR3 sequence (DNA): TGTGCCAGCAGCCAAGTCCTGGCGGGGGGAAGGAATGAGCAGTTCTTC.

This clone has a single count. The chain recombines TRBV27 with TRBJ2-7; 7 nucleotides align to TRBD1. Trimming removed 6 bases from V and 1 base from J; junction bases left unmatched: 6. This CDR3 has 14 amino acids. Per the germline V gene, CDR1 is MNHEY and CDR2 is SMNVEV (reference sequence). CDR3 residues: CASRWETGSYEQYF. CDR3 bases: TGTGCCAGCAGATGGGAGACAGGGTCCTACGAGCAGTACTTC.

V usage is TRBV5-1 and J usage is TRBJ1-2; 9 nucleotides line up with TRBD1. The length of the CDR3 is 15 residues. With V trimmed by 5 bases and J by 6 bases, 11 bases remained unmatched. Germline V gene lookup returns CDR1 SGHRS and CDR2 YFSETQ. CDR3: CASRLGDRATDGYTF. The CDR3 DNA is TGCGCCAGCAGACTAGGGGACAGGGCAACCGATGGCTACACCTTC.

The chain is built from TRBV5-1 and TRBJ2-1; D not resolved. Trimming left V 0 bases short and J 10 bases short, with 14 bases between. CDR1 SGHRS and CDR2 YFSETQ come from the germline V gene. The CDR3 is 14 residues long. The CDR3 reads CASSLVAQPGEQFF. The CDR3 DNA reads TGCGCCAGCAGCTTGGTTGCACAACCCGGGGAGCAGTTCTTC.

The rearrangement uses TRBV6-5 and TRBJ2-7; 9 positions match TRBD1. Germline trimming cut 0 bases from V and 3 bases from J; bases unmatched to any gene: 3. This CDR3 has 15 residues. Germline V gene sequence: CDR1 MNHEY, CDR2 SVGAGI. Here the CDR3 reads CASSYSGTGNYEQYF. The CDR3, as DNA: TGTGCCAGCAGTTACTCTGGGACAGGGAACTACGAGCAGTACTTC.

The chain is built from TRBV4-2 and TRBJ2-3; 11 bases align to TRBD2. In germline, CDR1 is LGHNA, CDR2 YNFKEQ. The CDR3 contains 19 residues. Losses at the gene ends were 4 bases for V and 0 bases for J; bases not matched to a gene: 12. The CDR3 here is CASSRRGASGGTSTDTQYF. CDR3 sequence (DNA): TGTGCCAGCAGCCGAAGAGGGGCTAGCGGGGGGACTAGCACAGATACGCAGTATTTT.

This chain connects TRBV5-1 to TRBJ1-5; D is possibly TRBD1 (5 bases). The CDR3 has 14 amino acids. With 5 bases removed from V and 1 base from J, the gap between germline ends came to 10 bases. Germline V gene data show CDR1 as SGHRS and CDR2 as YFSETQ. The CDR3 reads CASREGSSNQPQHF. CDR3 DNA sequence: TGCGCCAGCAGGGAGGGGAGCAGCAATCAGCCCCAGCATTTT.

The chain carries TRBV5-8 and TRBJ2-5; 7 bases align to TRBD2. From germline, CDR1 is SGHTS and CDR2 YDEGEE. This CDR3 comprises 17 residues. V trimming: 0 bases; J trimming: 5 bases; junction bases outside the gene matches: 13. DNA for the CDR3: TGTGCCAGCAGCTTGGCGGGGCGGGGGAAGAGCATTGAGACCCAGTACTTC. It is translated as CASSLAGRGKSIETQYF.

The chain is built from TRBV15 and TRBJ2-4; 8 nucleotides align to TRBD2. Germline V gene data show CDR1 as LNHNV and CDR2 as YYDKDF (reference sequence). The CDR3 is 15 amino acids. The trim removed 9 bases at V and 1 base at J, leaving 8 bases unmatched. In DNA, the CDR3 is TGTGCCACTATCGGGGGGGCCGGGGCCAAAAACATTCAGTACTTC. This translates into CATIGGAGAKNIQYF.